This is a list of T cell receptor beta chains from one sample in a study of T cell repertoires in cytomegalovirus infection. MiXCR, applied by TCRdb to the reads, yields one record per CDR3 protein. The repertoire consists of about 46,000 distinct CDR3 sequences, with approximately 22% occurring once and the leading ten covering around 20%. No antigen has been identified for these receptors. Sequencing used PBMCs, sequenced either directly or after in vitro stimulation (not recorded which). These receptor sequences come from a human donor in good health (CMV status not recorded). Some clones in this sample may be carry-over from other donors' samples. The CDR3 runs from the conserved cysteine through the conserved F or W. Fields, in order: J gene, V gene, CDR3 protein.

J gene: TRBJ2-1; V gene: TRBV28; CDR3 protein: CASSTLAGGLNEQFF
J gene: TRBJ2-1; V gene: TRBV3-1; CDR3 protein: CASSQSGGSSYNEQFF
J gene: TRBJ1-4; V gene: TRBV4-3; CDR3 protein: CASSQEAALTTNEKLFF
J gene: TRBJ1-5; V gene: TRBV2; CDR3 protein: CASSEGTGRNQPQHF
J gene: TRBJ2-1; V gene: TRBV7-2; CDR3 protein: CASSTRIGLGGNEQFF
J gene: TRBJ2-7; V gene: TRBV2; CDR3 protein: CASSLGGSSSYEQYF
J gene: TRBJ2-1; V gene: TRBV20-1; CDR3 protein: CSASGSSYNEQFF
J gene: TRBJ2-7; V gene: TRBV7-2; CDR3 protein: CASSSESPLSISQYF
J gene: TRBJ2-2; V gene: TRBV9; CDR3 protein: CASSGGQLSNTGELFF
J gene: TRBJ2-7; V gene: TRBV28; CDR3 protein: CASSFEVGLGNEQYF
J gene: TRBJ2-1; V gene: TRBV18; CDR3 protein: CASSPTSGSLNEQFF
J gene: TRBJ2-2; V gene: TRBV5-1; CDR3 protein: CASGQGSNTGELFF
J gene: TRBJ1-1; V gene: TRBV27; CDR3 protein: CASSRRVSDTEAFF
J gene: TRBJ2-1; V gene: TRBV6-5; CDR3 protein: CETRGELYNEQFF
J gene: TRBJ1-1; V gene: TRBV2; CDR3 protein: CASSSLGGDTEAFF
J gene: TRBJ1-1; V gene: TRBV7-8; CDR3 protein: CASSRGGNTEAFF
J gene: TRBJ2-7; V gene: TRBV7-2; CDR3 protein: CASSLDLGFEQYF